This T cell receptor beta chain came from a study of shared clonotypes between healthy human individuals. The study's findings and limits: What naive subsets generally showed was a larger estimated richness than memory subsets showed.

Germline-derived CDR1 and CDR2 are SGHTA and FQGTGA. V shed 7 bases and J shed 4 bases, with 4 bases lying between them. This CDR3 is built from 11 residues. About this clone itself: Its antigen is as yet unknown.

Profiled with immunoSEQ multiplex PCR; TCRdb holds only in-frame clones, not every one. The table shows millions of clones, with 85% to 95% occurring only once. Donors were healthy HIV-negative adults without recently reported acute infections or vaccinations. V usage is TRBV7-3 and J usage is TRBJ2-2, with D uncertain. Specimen: naive CD4+ T cells sorted from blood. The subset denotes: CD45RA+ positively selected. The TCR sequence derives from a man aged 18 to 29 in good health. CDR3: CASTTTGELFF. The CDR3 DNA reads TGTGCCAGCACCACCACCGGGGAGCTGTTTTTT.